The entry that follows covers one T cell receptor beta chain sequence. Using immunoSEQ multiplex PCR, the repertoire was profiled, and TCRdb retains in-frame clones only, with some absent. The top ten hold approximately 0.44% of the sample, which has about 1.5 million clones, approximately 98% seen once. These data are taken from a study of shared clonotypes between healthy human individuals. Study context: CD4 naive cells filled three plates per donor, CD4 memory three, CD8 naive two and CD8 memory one.

Nashville, Tennessee was home to all donors, who were Caucasian adults. Germline CDR1 reads SGHRS; CDR2 reads YFSETQ. The CDR3 loop spans 13 amino acids. V gave up 3 bases and J gave up 6 bases, with 11 bases separating them. The chain employs TRBV5-1 and TRBJ2-3; TRBD1 might be the D (6 bases). Input material: naive CD4+ T cells sorted from blood. Subset given: CD45RA+ positively selected. The TCR comes from a man aged 25-45 years in good health. The CDR3: CASSWGQSDTQYF. In nucleotides, the CDR3 is TGCGCCAGCAGCTGGGGACAATCGGATACGCAGTATTTT. Using reference TRBV5-1 and TRBJ2-3 for the parts outside the CDR3, the full variable domain is KAGVTQTPRYLIKTRGQQVTLSCSPISGHRSVSWYQQTPGQGLQFLFEYFSETQRNKGNFPGRFSGRQFSNSRSEMNVSTLELGDSALYLCASSWGQSDTQYFGPGTRLTVL.